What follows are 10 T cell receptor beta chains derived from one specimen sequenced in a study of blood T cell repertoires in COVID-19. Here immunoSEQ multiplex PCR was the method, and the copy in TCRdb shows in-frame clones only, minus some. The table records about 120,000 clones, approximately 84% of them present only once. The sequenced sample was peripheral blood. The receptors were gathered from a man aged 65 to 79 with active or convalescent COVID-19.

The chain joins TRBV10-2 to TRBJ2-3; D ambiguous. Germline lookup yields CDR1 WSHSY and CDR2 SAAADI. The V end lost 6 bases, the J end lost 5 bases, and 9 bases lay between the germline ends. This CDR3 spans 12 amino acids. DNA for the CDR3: TGCGCCAGCAGCGGAGCAGAAGATACGCAGTATTTT. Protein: CASSGAEDTQYF.

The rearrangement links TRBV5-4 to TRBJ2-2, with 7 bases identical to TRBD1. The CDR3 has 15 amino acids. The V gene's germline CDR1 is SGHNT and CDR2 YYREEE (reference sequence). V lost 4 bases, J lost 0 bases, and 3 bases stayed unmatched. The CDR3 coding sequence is TGTGCCAGCAGCAGAGGACAGGCGAACACCGGGGAGCTGTTTTTT. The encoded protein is CASSRGQANTGELFF.

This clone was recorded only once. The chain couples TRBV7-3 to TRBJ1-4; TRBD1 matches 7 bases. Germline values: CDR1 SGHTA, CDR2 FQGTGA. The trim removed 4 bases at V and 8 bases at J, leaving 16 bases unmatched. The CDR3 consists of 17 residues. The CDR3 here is CASSSAGTEAFGEKLFF. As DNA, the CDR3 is TGTGCCAGCAGCTCTGCCGGGACAGAGGCCTTCGGCGAAAAACTGTTTTTT. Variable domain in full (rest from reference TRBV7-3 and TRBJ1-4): GAGVSQTPSNKVTEKGKYVELRCDPISGHTALYWYRQSLGQGPEFLIYFQGTGAADDSGLPNDRFFAVRPEGSVSTLKIQRTERGDSAVYLCASSSAGTEAFGEKLFFGSGTQLSVL.

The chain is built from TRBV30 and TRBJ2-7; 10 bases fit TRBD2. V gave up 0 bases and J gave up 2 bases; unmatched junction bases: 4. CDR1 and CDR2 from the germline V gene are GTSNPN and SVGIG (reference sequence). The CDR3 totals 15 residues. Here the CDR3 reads CAWSVKGLATYEQYF. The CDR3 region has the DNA TGTGCCTGGAGTGTAAAGGGACTAGCGACCTACGAGCAGTACTTC.

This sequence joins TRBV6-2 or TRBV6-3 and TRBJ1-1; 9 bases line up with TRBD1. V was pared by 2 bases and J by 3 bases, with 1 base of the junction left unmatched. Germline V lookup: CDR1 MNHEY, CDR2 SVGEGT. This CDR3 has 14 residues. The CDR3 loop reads CASSYGTGYTEAFF. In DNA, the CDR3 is TGTGCCAGCAGTTACGGGACAGGGTACACTGAAGCTTTCTTT.

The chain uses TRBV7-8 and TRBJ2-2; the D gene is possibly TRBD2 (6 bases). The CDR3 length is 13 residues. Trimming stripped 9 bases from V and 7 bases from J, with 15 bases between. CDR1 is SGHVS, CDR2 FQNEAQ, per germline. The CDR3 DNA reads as TGTGCCAGTAGAGGAGGGATCAGCGGGGAGCTGTTTTTT. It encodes CASRGGISGELFF.

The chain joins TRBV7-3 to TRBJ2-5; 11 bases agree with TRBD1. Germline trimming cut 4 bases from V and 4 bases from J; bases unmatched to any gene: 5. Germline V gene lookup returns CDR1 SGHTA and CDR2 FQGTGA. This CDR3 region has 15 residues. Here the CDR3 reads CASSSGQGAGETQYF. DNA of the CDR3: TGTGCCAGCAGCTCCGGACAGGGGGCGGGAGAGACCCAGTACTTC.

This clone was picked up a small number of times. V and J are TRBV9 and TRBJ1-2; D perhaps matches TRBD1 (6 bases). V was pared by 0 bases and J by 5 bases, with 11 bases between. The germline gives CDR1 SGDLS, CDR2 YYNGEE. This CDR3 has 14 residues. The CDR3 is CASSVGGGRYGYTF. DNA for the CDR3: TGTGCCAGCAGCGTAGGAGGGGGAAGGTATGGCTACACCTTC. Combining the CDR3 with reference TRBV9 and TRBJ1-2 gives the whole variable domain DSGVTQTPKHLITATGQRVTLRCSPRSGDLSVYWYQQSLDQGLQFLIQYYNGEERAKGNILERFSAQQFPDLHSELNLSSLELGDSALYFCASSVGGGRYGYTFGSGTRLTVV.

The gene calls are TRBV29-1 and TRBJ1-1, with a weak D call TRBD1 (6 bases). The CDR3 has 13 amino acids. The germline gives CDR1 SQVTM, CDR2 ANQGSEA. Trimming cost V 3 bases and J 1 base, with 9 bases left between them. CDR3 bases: TGCAGCGTTGACAAGACAGGGAACACTGAAGCTTTCTTT. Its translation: CSVDKTGNTEAFF.

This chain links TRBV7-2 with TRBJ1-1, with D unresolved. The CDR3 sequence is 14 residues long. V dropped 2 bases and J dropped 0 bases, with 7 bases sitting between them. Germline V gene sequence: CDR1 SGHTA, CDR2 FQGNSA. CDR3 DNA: TGTGCCAGCAGCTTAAAGAGGGTGAACACTGAAGCTTTCTTT. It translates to CASSLKRVNTEAFF.